This TCR beta chain was sequenced for a study of blood T cell repertoires in COVID-19 (dated by TCRdb to 2019 to 2021). Turning to the overall study: Samples from collaborators originated in the United States, Italy and Spain and spanned both the acute and convalescent phases of COVID-19. The material from the prospective study consisted of cDNA or gDNA derived from T cells, B-cell-depleted T cells, or PBMCs. The dataset comprised deeply sampled blood TCRbeta repertoires from subjects exposed to, actively infected with, or recovered from COVID-19. The repertoires were released in a freely available public database intended as a resource for research on the immune response to SARS-CoV-2. Samples came from the ongoing ImmuneRACE study (first 160 participants) plus 1,254 subjects from 6 global collaborators. The sample metadata nearly always contained a de-identified subject ID, COVID-19 status, age in years and sex. Where HLA class I and class II types were available, the types were taken from metadata supplied by the sample provider, not from assay-based typing.

One collaborating source in Seattle enrolled patients while the patients were actively infected and followed the patients over time throughout the course of disease. The collaborating institutions used their own protocols to collect whole blood in K2EDTA tubes. For TCRbeta analysis, collaborators shipped samples as frozen whole blood, isolated PBMCs, or DNA extracted from either of those sample types. The immunoSEQ Assay, a bias-controlled multiplex PCR, was used to amplify TCRbeta CDR3 regions from genomic DNA. On the study's bioinformatics: The number of nucleated cells in each sample was estimated by amplification of reference gene primers within the assay. To quantify the absolute abundance of each unique TCRbeta CDR3 rearrangement, sequence reads were collapsed and filtered. For each sample, productive Simpson clonality was calculated by taking the square root of Simpson's diversity index across productive rearrangements. The source is immuneACCESS, and TCRdb retained only in-frame sequences with V and J called. Part of the clones is not carried over; for the studies checked, unresolved V genes explain less than half of this, and the remainder is unexplained. V, J and clone size are taken as reported in that table, and D and trimming were inferred from the DNA itself. The table for this sample lists 330,000 or so clones; 87% of them were counted only once. 9.9% of the sample goes to the ten largest clones.

Overall study results and their limits: How much clinical and demographic metadata was included differed by source and by participant, and the metadata was provided uncurated.

Points on this clone: It lacks a known antigen. The input lacks base qualities; no much larger clone sits a single base away.

Here V drops 10 bases and J drops 9 bases, and the junction holds 18 bases not matched to any gene. The germline V gene gives CDR1 as ENHRY and CDR2 as SYGVKD. The cysteine opens and the phenylalanine closes a CDR3 of 14 amino acids. The DNA shown is the 42-base CDR3, in frame from base 1. Sequencing input: peripheral blood. This chain is built from TRBV10-3 and TRBJ2-7; TRBD2 fits 7 bases in the junction. The receptor was derived from a man aged 25 to 40 with COVID-19, enrolled during active disease. For the CDR3, the sequence is CATAPGTGGVMQYF. The DNA reads TGTGCCACCGCACCCGGGACGGGGGGTGTGATGCAGTACTTC.